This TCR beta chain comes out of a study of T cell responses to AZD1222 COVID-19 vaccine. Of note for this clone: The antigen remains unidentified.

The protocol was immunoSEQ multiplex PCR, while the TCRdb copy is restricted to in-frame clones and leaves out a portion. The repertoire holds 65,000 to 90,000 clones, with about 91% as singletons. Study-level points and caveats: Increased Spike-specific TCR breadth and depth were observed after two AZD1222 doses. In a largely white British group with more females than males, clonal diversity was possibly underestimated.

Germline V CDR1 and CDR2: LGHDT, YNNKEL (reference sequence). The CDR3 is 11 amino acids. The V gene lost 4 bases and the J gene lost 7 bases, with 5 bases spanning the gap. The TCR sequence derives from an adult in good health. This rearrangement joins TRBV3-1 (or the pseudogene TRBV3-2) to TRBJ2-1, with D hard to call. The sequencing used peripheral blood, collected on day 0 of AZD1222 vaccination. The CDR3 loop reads CASSRGNEQFF. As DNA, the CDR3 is TGTGCCAGCAGCCGGGGTAATGAGCAGTTCTTC.